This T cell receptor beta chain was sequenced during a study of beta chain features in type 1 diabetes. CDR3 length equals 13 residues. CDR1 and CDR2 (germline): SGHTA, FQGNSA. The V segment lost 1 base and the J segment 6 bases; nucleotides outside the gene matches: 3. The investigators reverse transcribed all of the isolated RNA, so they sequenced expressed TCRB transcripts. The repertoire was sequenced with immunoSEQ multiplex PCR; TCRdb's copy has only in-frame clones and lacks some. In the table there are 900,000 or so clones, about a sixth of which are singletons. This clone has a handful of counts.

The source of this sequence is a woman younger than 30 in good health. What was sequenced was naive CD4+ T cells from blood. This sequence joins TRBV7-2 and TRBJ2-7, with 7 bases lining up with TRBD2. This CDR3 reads CASSLGGRLEQYF. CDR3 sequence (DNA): TGTGCCAGCAGCTTAGGCGGGAGACTCGAGCAGTACTTC.